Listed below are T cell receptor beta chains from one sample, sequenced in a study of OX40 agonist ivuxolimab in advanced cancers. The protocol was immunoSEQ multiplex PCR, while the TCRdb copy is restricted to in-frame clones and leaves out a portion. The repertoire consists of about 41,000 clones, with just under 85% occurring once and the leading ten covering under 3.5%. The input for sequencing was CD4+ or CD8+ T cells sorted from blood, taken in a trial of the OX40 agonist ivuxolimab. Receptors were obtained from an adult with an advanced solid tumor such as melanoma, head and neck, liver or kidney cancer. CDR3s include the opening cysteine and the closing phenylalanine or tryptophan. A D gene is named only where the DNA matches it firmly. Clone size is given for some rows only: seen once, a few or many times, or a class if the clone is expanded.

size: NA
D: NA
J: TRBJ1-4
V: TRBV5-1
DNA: TGCGCCAGCAGCTTGGCGGCAGGCAACAACGAAAAACTGTTTTTT
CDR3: CASSLAAGNNEKLFF

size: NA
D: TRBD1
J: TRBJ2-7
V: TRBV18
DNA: TGTGCCAGCTCACCACTTGACAGGGGCGAGCAGTACTTC
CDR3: CASSPLDRGEQYF

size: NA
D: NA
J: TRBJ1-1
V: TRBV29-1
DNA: TGCAGCGTGATGGGAAACACTGAAGCTTTCTTT
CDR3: CSVMGNTEAFF

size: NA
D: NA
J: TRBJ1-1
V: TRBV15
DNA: TGTGCCACCAGCAGACCATGGGGGCCCAGGAGCACTGAAGCTTTCTTT
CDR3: CATSRPWGPRSTEAFF

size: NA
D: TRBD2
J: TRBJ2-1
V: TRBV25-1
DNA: TGTGCCAGCAGTCACCTAGCGGGGGTCTCCTACAATGAGCAGTTCTTC
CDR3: CASSHLAGVSYNEQFF

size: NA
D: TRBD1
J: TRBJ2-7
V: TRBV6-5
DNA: TGTGCCAGCAGTACCCCGACAGGGGAATACGAGCAGTACTTC
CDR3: CASSTPTGEYEQYF

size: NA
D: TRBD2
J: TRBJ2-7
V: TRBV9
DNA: TGTGCCAGCGGATCCTCTAGCGGAGGAGAGGACTACGAGCAGTACTTC
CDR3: CASGSSSGGEDYEQYF

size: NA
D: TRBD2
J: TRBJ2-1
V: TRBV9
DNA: TGTGCCAGCAGCGTTTTAGCGGGAGGGTTGAGCTCCTACAATGAGCAGTTCTTC
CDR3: CASSVLAGGLSSYNEQFF

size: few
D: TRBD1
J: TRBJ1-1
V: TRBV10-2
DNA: TGCGCCAGCAGTGCGGACAGGGTGGGCACTGAAGCTTTCTTT
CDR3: CASSADRVGTEAFF

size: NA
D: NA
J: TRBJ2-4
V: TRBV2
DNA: TGTGCCAGCAGTGGGGGCAGAATTCAGTACTTC
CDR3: CASSGGRIQYF

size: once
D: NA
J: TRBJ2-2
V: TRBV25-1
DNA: TGTGCCAGCAGTGTGGCCCTCACCGGGGAGCTGTTTTTT
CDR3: CASSVALTGELFF

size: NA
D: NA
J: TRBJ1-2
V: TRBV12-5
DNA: TGTGCTAGTGGACCCGTCCCCGGAGGCTACACCTTC
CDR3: CASGPVPGGYTF

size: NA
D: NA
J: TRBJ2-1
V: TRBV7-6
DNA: TGTGCCAGCAGCGCTTCCACTGAGCAGTTCTTC
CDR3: CASSASTEQFF

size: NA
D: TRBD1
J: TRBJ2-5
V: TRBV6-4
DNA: TGTGCCAGCAGTGACGGCCCCGGGACAGAGTACCAAGAGACCCAGTACTTC
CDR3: CASSDGPGTEYQETQYF

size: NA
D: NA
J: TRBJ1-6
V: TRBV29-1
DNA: TGCAGCGCCCGGAGCTCCTATAATTCACCCCTCCACTTT
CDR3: CSARSSYNSPLHF

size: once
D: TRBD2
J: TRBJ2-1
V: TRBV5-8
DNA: TGTGCCAGCAGGTTCGCGGGAGAGGAGTTCTTC
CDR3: CASRFAGEEFF

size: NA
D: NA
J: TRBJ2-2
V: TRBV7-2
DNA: TGTGCCAGCACCAGATACGCGGGTTCCTCCGCAGCCGGGGAGCTGTTTTTT
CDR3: CASTRYAGSSAAGELFF

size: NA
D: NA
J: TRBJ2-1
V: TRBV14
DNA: TGTGCCAGCAGCCCCTGGCAGGGGATAGGTGAGCAGTTCTTC
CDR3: CASSPWQGIGEQFF

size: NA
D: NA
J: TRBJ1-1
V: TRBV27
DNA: TGTGCCAGCAGTTTAGTGGGGATGTACACTGAAGCTTTCTTT
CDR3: CASSLVGMYTEAFF

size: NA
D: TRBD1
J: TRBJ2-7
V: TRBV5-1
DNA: TGCGCCAGCAGCTCACCCCGGGACAGCGGCTACGAGCAGTACTTC
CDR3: CASSSPRDSGYEQYF

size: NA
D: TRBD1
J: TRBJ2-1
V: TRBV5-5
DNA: TGTGCCAGCAGCTTGGAGGGGGCCTCCTACAATGAGCAGTTCTTC
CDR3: CASSLEGASYNEQFF

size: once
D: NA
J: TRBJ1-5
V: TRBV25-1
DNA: TGTGCCAGCAGTGCCCAGGGGTTCAATAGCAATCAGCCCCAGCATTTT
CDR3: CASSAQGFNSNQPQHF

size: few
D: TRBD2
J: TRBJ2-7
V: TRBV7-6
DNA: TGTGCCAGCAGCTTAGTAGCGGGAGGAACCTACGAGCAGTACTTC
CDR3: CASSLVAGGTYEQYF

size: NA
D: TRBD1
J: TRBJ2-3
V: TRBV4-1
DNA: TGCGCCAGCAGCTGGGGACAGGCGAGCACAGATACGCAGTATTTT
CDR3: CASSWGQASTDTQYF

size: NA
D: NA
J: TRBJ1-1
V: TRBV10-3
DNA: TGTGCCATCGCCGGGACATTAGACACTGAAGCTTTCTTT
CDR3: CAIAGTLDTEAFF

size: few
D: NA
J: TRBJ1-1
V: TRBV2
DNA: TGTGCCAGCAGTGCCCCGGACAGTTTGAACACTGAAGCTTTCTTT
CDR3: CASSAPDSLNTEAFF

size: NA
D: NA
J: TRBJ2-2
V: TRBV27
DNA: TGTGCCAGCTTAGGCCTGCGAGGCACCGGGGAGCTGTTTTTT
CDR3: CASLGLRGTGELFF

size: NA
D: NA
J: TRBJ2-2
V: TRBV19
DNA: TGTGCCAGTAGCTCTACCGGGGAGCTGTTTTTT
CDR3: CASSSTGELFF

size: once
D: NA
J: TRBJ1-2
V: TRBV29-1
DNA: TGCAGCGTTGACAAACCGCCCAGCAACTATGGCTACACCTTC
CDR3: CSVDKPPSNYGYTF

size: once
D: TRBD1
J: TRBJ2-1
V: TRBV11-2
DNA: TGTGCCAGCAGCCCCTCCCCCGGGACAGGGGCTAATGAGCAGTTCTTC
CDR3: CASSPSPGTGANEQFF

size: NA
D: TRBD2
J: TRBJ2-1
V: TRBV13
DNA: TGTGCCAGCAGTGGAAGCGGGAGGAGCTCCTACAATGAGCAGTTCTTC
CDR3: CASSGSGRSSYNEQFF

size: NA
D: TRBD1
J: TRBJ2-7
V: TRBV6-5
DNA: TGTGCCAGCAGTTACTTCCGACAGGGCGACGAGCAGTACTTC
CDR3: CASSYFRQGDEQYF

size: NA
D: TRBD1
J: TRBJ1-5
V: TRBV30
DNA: TGTGCCTGGAGTGTACTCTCGGGCAGGGGGCGGAGGGCCCAGCATTTT
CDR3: CAWSVLSGRGRRAQHF

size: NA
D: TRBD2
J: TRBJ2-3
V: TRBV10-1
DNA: TGCGCCAGCAGTGAGTCGACTAGCGGGAGAGGGGATACGCAGTATTTT
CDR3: CASSESTSGRGDTQYF

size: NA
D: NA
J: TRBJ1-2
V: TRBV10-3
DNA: TGTGCCATCAGTGAGTCTTTCGACAGTGGCTACACCTTC
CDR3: CAISESFDSGYTF

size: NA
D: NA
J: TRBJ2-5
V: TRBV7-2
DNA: TGTGCCAGCAGCGGGGGGCAGACCCAGTACTTC
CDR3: CASSGGQTQYF

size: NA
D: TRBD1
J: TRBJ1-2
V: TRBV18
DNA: TGTGCCAGCTCACCACGGACAGGGTTGGGCTACACCTTC
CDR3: CASSPRTGLGYTF

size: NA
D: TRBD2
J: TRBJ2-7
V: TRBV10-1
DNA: TGCGCCAGCAGTGAAAAACTAGCGGGAGCTTCTGAGCAGTACTTC
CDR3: CASSEKLAGASEQYF

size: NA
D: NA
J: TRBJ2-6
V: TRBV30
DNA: TGTGCCTGGACAGGGTTCGGGGCCAACGTCCTGACTTTC
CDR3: CAWTGFGANVLTF

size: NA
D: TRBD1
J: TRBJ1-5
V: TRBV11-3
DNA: TGTGCCAGCAGCCAGGGGGGGCGCGGGGATAGCAATCAGCCCCAGCATTTT
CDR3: CASSQGGRGDSNQPQHF

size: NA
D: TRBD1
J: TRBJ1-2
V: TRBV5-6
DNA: TGTGCCAGCAGCTCGTACCCGGGACAGCTTAACTATGGCTACACCTTC
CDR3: CASSSYPGQLNYGYTF

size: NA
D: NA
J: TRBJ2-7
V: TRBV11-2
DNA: TGTGCCAGCAGCTGGGGGACCCACTACGAGCAGTACTTC
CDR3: CASSWGTHYEQYF

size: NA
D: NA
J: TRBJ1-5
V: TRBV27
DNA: TGTGCCAGCATGAGGGGGGTCGGACGGGGCAATCAGCCCCAGCATTTT
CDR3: CASMRGVGRGNQPQHF

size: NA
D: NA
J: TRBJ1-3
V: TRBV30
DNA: TGTGCCTGGAGTCGAGGCTCAAGCTCTGGAAACACCATATATTTT
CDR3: CAWSRGSSSGNTIYF